Below, 23 T cell receptor beta chains from the same sample are listed, as sequenced in a study of blood T cells in healthy people across ages. Next came a second PCR, run for about 7 to 12 cycles, which used a sample-barcoded 5' primer along with a J-beta primer mix. Using its own MiXCR run on the 5' RACE reads, TCRdb lists one record per CDR3 protein. The sample has 550,000 to 800,000 distinct CDR3 sequences; 20% to 25% are singletons. Sequencing was carried out using blood. All receptors come from a man between 65 and 85 years old in good health.

This clonotype was seen only a few times. This chain links TRBV7-2 with TRBJ1-6; D might be TRBD1 (6 bases). Trimming pared 1 base from V and 8 bases from J, leaving 15 bases between. This CDR3 spans 16 amino acids. CDR1 and CDR2 (germline): SGHTA, FQGNSA. In DNA, the CDR3 is TGTGCCAGCAGCTTAGTTGGTACGGGGGGGCATTCACCCCTCCACTTT. This encodes CASSLVGTGGHSPLHF. Full variable domain (outside the CDR3, taken from reference TRBV7-2 and TRBJ1-6): GAGVSQSPSNKVTEKGKDVELRCDPISGHTALYWYRQSLGQGLEFLIYFQGNSAPDKSGLPSDRFSAERTGGSVSTLTIQRTQQEDSAVYLCASSLVGTGGHSPLHFGNGTRLTVT.

This clonotype was counted only a few times. V is TRBV2 and J is TRBJ2-4, with 13 nucleotides matching TRBD2. The CDR3 loop spans 19 amino acids. From germline, CDR1 is SNHLY and CDR2 FYNNEI. The V and J ends lost 10 bases and 4 bases, in that order; junction bases with no gene match: 19. The DNA for the CDR3 is TGTGCCACCGGAACTGACATGACCGGACTAGCGGGGGATAAAAACATTCAGTACTTC. It encodes CATGTDMTGLAGDKNIQYF.

This chain links TRBV20-1 with TRBJ2-3; D unresolved. The germline gives CDR1 DFQATT, CDR2 SNEGSKA (reference sequence). The length of the CDR3 is 11 residues. Trimming stripped 5 bases from V and 4 bases from J, with 7 bases between. The chain's CDR3 is CSAEKSDTQYF. CDR3 bases: TGCAGTGCTGAAAAATCAGATACGCAGTATTTT.

V and J are TRBV5-1 and TRBJ1-1; D is unresolved. V lost 0 bases and J 8 bases, leaving 11 bases between the germline ends. Per the germline V gene, CDR1 is SGHRS and CDR2 is YFSETQ. This CDR3 has 13 amino acids. In DNA form, the CDR3 reads TGCGCCAGCAGCTTGGGGTTCTTTGGCGAAGCTTTCTTT. Encoded protein: CASSLGFFGEAFF. The variable domain in full, with the rest retrieved from reference TRBV5-1 and TRBJ1-1, is KAGVTQTPRYLIKTRGQQVTLSCSPISGHRSVSWYQQTPGQGLQFLFEYFSETQRNKGNFPGRFSGRQFSNSRSEMNVSTLELGDSALYLCASSLGFFGEAFFGQGTRLTVV.

This chain connects TRBV5-1 to TRBJ2-7; the D is unclear. This CDR3 spans 14 amino acids. V was shortened by 0 bases and J by 3 bases, with 10 bases between the two germline ends. CDR1 is SGHRS and CDR2 is YFSETQ in the germline V gene. CDR3 in DNA: TGCGCCAGCAGCTTGGAATTGGTTGGCTACGAGCAGTACTTC. It codes for CASSLELVGYEQYF.

This clonotype was counted between two and nine times. J is TRBJ2-3 and V is TRBV6-1, with no clear D. The CDR3 totals 15 residues. The V gene's germline CDR1 is MNHNS and CDR2 SASEGT. The V gene lost 0 bases and the J gene lost 1 base, with 8 bases spanning the gap. The DNA of the CDR3 is TGTGCCAGCAGTGAAGCTGCAAGAGGCACAGATACGCAGTATTTT. Its protein product is CASSEAARGTDTQYF.

This clonotype was seen a few times. V and J are TRBV10-3 and TRBJ2-2, with D possibly TRBD2 on 7 matching bases. Trimming took 3 bases from V and 4 from J, leaving 12 bases between them. This CDR3 is built from 15 residues. Germline V gene lookup returns CDR1 ENHRY and CDR2 SYGVKD. For the CDR3, the DNA is TGTGCCATCAGTGATCGGGGGGCGGGCACCGGGGAGCTGTTTTTT. Its translation is CAISDRGAGTGELFF.

The V call is TRBV21-1, the J call TRBJ2-1; TRBD1, as called in the table, went unchecked against the DNA. TRBV21-1 is a pseudogene segment. This CDR3 is 21 amino acids long. CDR3 nucleotide sequence: TGTGCCAGCAGCAAACGAGGAGGTGACAGGGGGCGCGGAAGCTCCTACAATGAGCAGTTCTTC. It codes for CASSKRGGDRGRGSSYNEQFF.

This clonotype was observed a few times. This sequence joins TRBV24-1 and TRBJ2-5, with TRBD1 identical over 7 bases. The J call may be in error: the DNA end matches TRBJ2-1 better. The CDR3 runs 15 residues. From germline, CDR1 is KGHDR and CDR2 SFDVKD. The CDR3 region is CATSENTGEYNEQFF. As DNA, the CDR3 is TGTGCCACCAGTGAAAACACAGGGGAATACAATGAGCAGTTCTTC.

J is TRBJ1-5 and V is TRBV28; TRBD1 is a possible D gene (6 bases). V was trimmed by 6 bases and J by 2 bases, leaving 20 bases between them. CDR1 is MDHEN and CDR2 is SYDVKM in the germline V gene. The CDR3 is 17 residues long. CDR3 protein: CASSPAWGAHGNQPQHF. Written as DNA, the CDR3 is TGTGCCAGCAGCCCTGCGTGGGGGGCGCATGGCAATCAGCCCCAGCATTTT.

This chain links TRBV5-1 with TRBJ2-6; tentative D call: TRBD2 (5 bases). V was trimmed by 6 bases and J by 4 bases, leaving 14 bases between them. Germline V lookup: CDR1 SGHRS, CDR2 YFSETQ. The CDR3 runs 15 residues. CDR3: CASTTDGVGANVLTF. In DNA, the CDR3 is TGCGCCAGCACCACCGACGGGGTCGGGGCCAACGTCCTGACTTTC.

V gene TRBV7-9 combines with J gene TRBJ2-6; TRBD1 agrees at 11 bases. The CDR3 covers 16 residues. Germline assignment: CDR1 SEHNR and CDR2 FQNEAQ (reference sequence). The ends lost 5 bases at V and 9 bases at J; junction bases unmatched: 9. The CDR3, as DNA: TGTGCCAGCAGCGCATCCGGGACAGGGGGTAACAACGTCCTGACTTTC. Translated, it gives CASSASGTGGNNVLTF.

CDR3 sequence (DNA): TGTGCCACCAGTGGTCCGAGCACTGAAGCTTTCTTT. This codes for CATSGPSTEAFF. The V and J genes are TRBV24-1 and TRBJ1-1; no firm D call. Germline V gene lookup returns CDR1 KGHDR and CDR2 SFDVKD. There are 12 residues in the CDR3. V dropped 5 bases and J dropped 4 bases, with 7 bases sitting between them.

In regard to this clonotype: A much larger clone differs by one base, so this may be a read error. The chain joins TRBV7-3 to TRBJ2-5; D call uncertain. The J call is uncertain, as TRBJ2-1 better fits the DNA end. In germline, CDR1 is SGHTA, CDR2 FQGTGA. The CDR3 is 15 residues long. CDR3 in DNA: TGTGCCAGCAGCTTAGACGGAAGCTCCTGCAATGAGCAGTTCTTC. Translating it yields CASSLDGSSCNEQFF.

For this clonotype: One end of the junction fails to match germline, which may point to a read error. The rearrangement links TRBV29-1 to TRBJ1-2, with D perhaps TRBD1 (5 bases). The CDR3 length is 12 residues. Germline V gene data show CDR1 as SQVTM and CDR2 as ANQGSEA. CDR3 loop: CSVEEQGGGYAF. CDR3 DNA sequence: TGCAGCGTTGAGGAGCAGGGAGGTGGCTACGCCTTC. The whole variable domain, remainder taken from reference TRBV29-1 and TRBJ1-2, is SAVISQKPSRDICQRGTSLTIQCQVDSQVTMMFWYRQQPGQSLTLIATANQGSEATYESGFVIDKFPISRPNLTFSTLTVSNMSPEDSSIYLCSVEEQGGGYAFGSGTRLTVV.

This clonotype was seen repeatedly, ten times or more. The V and J genes are TRBV2 and TRBJ2-3; TRBD2 agrees at 12 bases. Germline values: CDR1 SNHLY, CDR2 FYNNEI. V shed 2 bases and J 8 bases; nucleotides not matched to a gene: 2. The CDR3 runs 14 residues. Here the CDR3 reads CASSELTSGGTQYF. In nucleotides, the CDR3 is TGTGCCAGCAGTGAACTGACTAGCGGGGGTACGCAGTATTTT.

This clonotype was counted ten times or more. V and J are TRBV28 and TRBJ2-7, with 7 bases that match TRBD2. V gave up 2 bases and J gave up 3 bases; unmatched junction bases: 7. CDR3 size: 15 residues. Germline CDR1 MDHEN, CDR2 SYDVKM. The CDR3 nucleotides are TGTGCCAGCAGTTTACAAGCGGGGTCCTACTACGAGCAGTACTTC. Its translation: CASSLQAGSYYEQYF.

The chain is built from TRBV29-1 and TRBJ1-1, with a possible D match to TRBD1 (5 bases). Looked up from germline, CDR1 is SQVTM and CDR2 is ANQGSEA. This CDR3 spans 11 amino acids. V was cut by 4 bases and J by 5 bases, with 8 bases left in between. The CDR3 loop is CSVGGGTEAFF. For the CDR3, the DNA is TGCAGCGTTGGTGGGGGTACTGAAGCTTTCTTT.

The chain recombines TRBV12-3 or TRBV12-4 with TRBJ2-3; D uncertain. V lost 3 bases and J 5 bases, leaving 15 bases between the germline ends. The length of the CDR3 is 15 residues. The CDR3 bases are TGTGCCAGCAGTTTTTTCGGCGGTGGGAAAGATACGCAGTATTTT. It is translated as CASSFFGGGKDTQYF.

This chain uses TRBV13 with TRBJ2-5, with 9 bases fitting TRBD1. The germline CDR1 and CDR2 sequences are PRHDT and FYEKMQ (reference sequence). With V trimmed by 4 bases and J by 5 bases, 11 bases remained unmatched. The CDR3 covers 16 residues. The CDR3 spells CASSSGQGFRGETQYF. The CDR3 DNA reads TGTGCCAGCAGCTCCGGACAGGGGTTCCGTGGGGAGACCCAGTACTTC.

This sequence joins TRBV12-3 or TRBV12-4 and TRBJ1-1, with TRBD1 as a possible D gene (5 bases). The ends were cut back, 10 bases at V and 3 bases at J, with 15 bases in the middle. This CDR3 region has 13 residues. The CDR3 DNA sequence: TGTGCCAACCTACCAGGGCCTTACACTGAAGCTTTCTTT. Amino acid sequence: CANLPGPYTEAFF.

The chain links TRBV27 to TRBJ2-1; tentatively, D is TRBD2 (6 bases). Germline loops: CDR1 MNHEY, CDR2 SMNVEV (reference sequence). V was trimmed by 2 bases and J by 2 bases, leaving 16 bases between them. The length of the CDR3 is 17 residues. CDR3 bases: TGTGCCAGCAGTTTAGATAGTACTAGCCCTACCTACAATGAGCAGTTCTTC. Its translation: CASSLDSTSPTYNEQFF.

This clonotype came up a few times. The chain has TRBV6-2 or TRBV6-3 and TRBJ1-5; a weak D match, TRBD1 (5 bases). CDR3 length: 16 residues. The germline gives CDR1 MNHEY, CDR2 SVGEGT. V shed 7 bases and J shed 6 bases, with 22 bases lying between them. CDR3 coding DNA: TGTGCCAGCAACATACGAGGGGCGGGGAACAGTCAGCCCCAGCATTTT. It is translated as CASNIRGAGNSQPQHF.